This T cell receptor beta chain appears in the sequencing data of a study of blood T cell repertoires in COVID-19. Per the authors' pipeline: For nucleated cells, counts were estimated from reference gene primer amplification. Sequencing used immunoSEQ multiplex PCR; TCRdb keeps in-frame clones, though not all of them. The D gene and trimming were derived from the DNA, and the V and J assignments and clone size from that table. The sample lists about 500,000 clones; roughly 91% were seen once. The table lists this clone with a few counts. The Seattle site enrolled patients during active infection and followed them longitudinally. CDR1 MNHEY and CDR2 SVGAGI come from the germline V gene. With 6 bases clipped from V and 0 bases from J, the junction kept 7 bases outside the gene matches. CDR3 length: 15 amino acids.

The specimen sequenced was peripheral blood. The chain combines TRBV6-5 with TRBJ2-7; 8 nucleotides line up with TRBD2. This sequence was found in a woman aged 50 to 60 with COVID-19, enrolled during active disease. The CDR3 bases are TGTGCCAGCAGCTCAGCGGGGGTCCGCTCCTACGAGCAGTACTTC. Translated: CASSSAGVRSYEQYF.